The clone carrying this T cell receptor beta chain has ten or more counts. Germline V lookup: CDR1 MGHRA, CDR2 YSYEKL. V was trimmed by 6 bases and J by 5 bases, leaving 13 bases between them. The CDR3 runs to 13 residues. This entry is derived from a study of read filtering for tumor transcriptome and immune sequencing. Molecular barcoded adaptors covering alpha/delta and beta/gamma chains were used on roughly 370 ng RNA. TCRdb re-derived calls from the reads in MiXCR, one entry per CDR3 protein. The sample shows roughly 90,000 distinct CDR3 sequences, about 12% of them seen only once. The specimen was a population of CD138-negative cells sorted from bone marrow. This receptor was obtained from a donor aged 40 or older with multiple myeloma. This chain connects TRBV4-1 to TRBJ2-5; D is ambiguous. In DNA, the CDR3 is TGCGCCAGCAGGGGTTGGGCGAAGGAGACCCAGTACTTC. Translation: CASRGWAKETQYF.